The sequence of this T cell receptor beta chain was determined in a study of response to subunit inactivated influenza vaccine. Worth noting for this clonotype: Its target is unknown.

TCRdb processed the RT-PCR reads anew with MiXCR; each CDR3 protein has one entry. The sample consists of fewer than 350,000 distinct CDR3 sequences, 21% of them appearing once. Study observations and caveats: There was a suggestion from the authors that each seasonal influenza vaccination recruits few new T cells.

There are 16 residues in the CDR3. With V trimmed by 3 bases and J by 7 bases, 13 bases remained unmatched. The V gene's germline CDR1 is SGHAT and CDR2 FQNNGV. The sequence came from a man between 50 and 75 years old who received an inactivated influenza vaccine. This chain uses TRBV11-2 with TRBJ2-3; TRBD2 matches 7 bases. Sequenced here: PBMCs from blood, sampled around 22 months after vaccination. The CDR3 sequence: CASSLISSGKAYTQYF. CDR3 DNA sequence: TGTGCCAGCAGCTTGATCTCAAGCGGGAAGGCGTATACGCAGTATTTT.